This is a list of T cell receptor beta chains from one sample in a study of response to subunit inactivated influenza vaccine. One entry per CDR3 protein, called by TCRdb with MiXCR from the RT-PCR reads. The sample gives roughly 650,000 distinct CDR3 sequences, 14% of which show up once; about 7.4% is in the top ten. Sequenced here: PBMCs from blood, sampled about 14 days before vaccination. The receptor source for this set is a man aged 45-65 years who received an inactivated influenza vaccine. The CDR3 runs from the conserved cysteine through the conserved F or W. Fields, in order: CDR3 DNA, CDR3 protein, D gene, J gene, CDR3 length, V gene, clone size. The D gene is left open where the match is weak. Size values are once, few and many counts, or a class for expanded clones, and some rows have none.

DNA: TGTGCCAGCAGCCTCCAAGGGGATTCACCCCTCCACTTT
CDR3: CASSLQGDSPLHF
D: NA
J: TRBJ1-6
length: 13
V: TRBV12-3/TRBV12-4
size: NA

DNA: TGCAGTGCTAGAGCCCCAAAGGGTAGCGGTGTCGAGCAGTACTTC
CDR3: CSARAPKGSGVEQYF
D: NA
J: TRBJ2-7
length: 15
V: TRBV20-1
size: many

DNA: TGTGCCACCAGTGATGCGGGACAGATCCAAGAGACCCAGTACTTC
CDR3: CATSDAGQIQETQYF
D: NA
J: TRBJ2-5
length: 15
V: TRBV24-1
size: NA

DNA: TGCGCCAGCAGCCAGGCGGGAGGACCGTACAATGAGCAGTTCTTC
CDR3: CASSQAGGPYNEQFF
D: TRBD2
J: TRBJ2-1
length: 15
V: TRBV4-3
size: many

DNA: TGCGCCAGCAGGAAAGAGGAACTAGCGGGCAATGAGCAGTTCTTC
CDR3: CASRKEELAGNEQFF
D: TRBD2
J: TRBJ2-1
length: 15
V: TRBV5-1
size: NA

DNA: TGTGCCAGCGGCGGGCCGGCGACTAGCGGGCGGAACACCGGGGAGCTGTTTTTT
CDR3: CASGGPATSGRNTGELFF
D: TRBD2
J: TRBJ2-2
length: 18
V: TRBV11-2
size: NA

DNA: TGTGCCAGCAGTTACCGAGGGAGCGCGTCCAAAAACATTCAGTACTTC
CDR3: CASSYRGSASKNIQYF
D: NA
J: TRBJ2-4
length: 16
V: TRBV6-5
size: few

DNA: TGTGCCAGCAGTTTTCCGGGGACAGACTATGGCTACACCTTC
CDR3: CASSFPGTDYGYTF
D: TRBD1
J: TRBJ1-2
length: 14
V: TRBV28
size: NA

DNA: TGCAGTGCTCCTGGGACTAGCGGGAGGGGTCGGGATGAGCAGTTCTTC
CDR3: CSAPGTSGRGRDEQFF
D: TRBD2
J: TRBJ2-1
length: 16
V: TRBV20-1
size: few

DNA: TGCGCCAGCAGCCCTTCTCGGGATGGGCAGTTCTTC
CDR3: CASSPSRDGQFF
D: NA
J: TRBJ2-1
length: 12
V: TRBV5-1
size: once

DNA: TGTGCCAGCAGCCAAGATCCACTAGCGGGAGGCCGCGGGGAGCTGTTTTTT
CDR3: CASSQDPLAGGRGELFF
D: TRBD2
J: TRBJ2-2
length: 17
V: TRBV3-1
size: NA

DNA: TGCGCCAGCAGCTTAAGGACTAGCGGATCCGGGGAGCTGTTTTTT
CDR3: CASSLRTSGSGELFF
D: TRBD2
J: TRBJ2-2
length: 15
V: TRBV5-1
size: many

DNA: TGTGCCAGCAGCCGCTCACTTGGTCCGAACTACGAGCAGTACTTC
CDR3: CASSRSLGPNYEQYF
D: NA
J: TRBJ2-7
length: 15
V: TRBV7-2
size: NA

DNA: TGCAGTGCTAGAGAGTATAACAATCAGCCCCAGCATTTT
CDR3: CSAREYNNQPQHF
D: NA
J: TRBJ1-5
length: 13
V: TRBV20-1
size: few

DNA: TGTGCCAGCAGTCCTATTCTTGACACTGAAGCTTTCTTT
CDR3: CASSPILDTEAFF
D: NA
J: TRBJ1-1
length: 13
V: TRBV28
size: NA

DNA: TGCAGCGTTGTGACAGCTTACGAGCAGTACTTC
CDR3: CSVVTAYEQYF
D: NA
J: TRBJ2-7
length: 11
V: TRBV29-1
size: NA

DNA: TGTGCCAGCAGCTTAGCGTCGGCGCAGCAGAACACTGAAGCTTTCTTT
CDR3: CASSLASAQQNTEAFF
D: NA
J: TRBJ1-1
length: 16
V: TRBV7-9
size: NA

DNA: TGTGCCAGCAGTGGTAGCCTCACCTACGAGCAGTACTTC
CDR3: CASSGSLTYEQYF
D: NA
J: TRBJ2-7
length: 13
V: TRBV25-1
size: few

DNA: TGTGCCACCAGCAGAGATCTCGAGACTAGCGGGGGGGCCGAGTACTTC
CDR3: CATSRDLETSGGAEYF
D: TRBD2
J: TRBJ2-4
length: 16
V: TRBV15
size: NA

DNA: TGTGCCAGCAGTCTAGAGCCGACTAGCGGGAGGTACAATGAGCAGTTCTTC
CDR3: CASSLEPTSGRYNEQFF
D: TRBD2
J: TRBJ2-1
length: 17
V: TRBV6-1
size: few

DNA: TGTGCCAGCGGGTGGGAAGTTAGCAATCAGCCCCAGCATTTT
CDR3: CASGWEVSNQPQHF
D: NA
J: TRBJ1-5
length: 14
V: TRBV21-1
size: many

DNA: TGTGCCAGCAGTGATATCAGGGGGGGCGGAACAGATACGCAGTATTTT
CDR3: CASSDIRGGGTDTQYF
D: NA
J: TRBJ2-3
length: 16
V: TRBV25-1
size: NA

DNA: TGTGCCAGCAGTACGATCCGGGACAGAAAGCTGAACACTGAAGCTTTCTTT
CDR3: CASSTIRDRKLNTEAFF
D: TRBD1
J: TRBJ1-1
length: 17
V: TRBV6-2/TRBV6-3
size: NA

DNA: TGTGCCAGCAGTTATTCTCCTGACAGGGGCCTCGAGCAGTACTTC
CDR3: CASSYSPDRGLEQYF
D: TRBD1
J: TRBJ2-7
length: 15
V: TRBV6-5
size: NA